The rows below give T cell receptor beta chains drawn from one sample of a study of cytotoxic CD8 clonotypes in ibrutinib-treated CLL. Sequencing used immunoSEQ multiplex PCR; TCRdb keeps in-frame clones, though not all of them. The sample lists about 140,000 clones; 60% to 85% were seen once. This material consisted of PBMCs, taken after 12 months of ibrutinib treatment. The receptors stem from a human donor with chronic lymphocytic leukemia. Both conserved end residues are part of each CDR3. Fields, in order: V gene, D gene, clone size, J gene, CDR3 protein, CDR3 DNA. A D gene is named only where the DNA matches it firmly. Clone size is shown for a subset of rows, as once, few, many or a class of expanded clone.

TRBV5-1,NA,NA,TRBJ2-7,CASSLGQGGSYEQYF,TGCGCCAGCAGCTTGGGACAGGGAGGGTCCTACGAGCAGTACTTC
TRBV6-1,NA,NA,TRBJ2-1,CASRDPGNYNEQFF,TGTGCCAGCAGAGATCCAGGGAATTACAATGAGCAGTTCTTC
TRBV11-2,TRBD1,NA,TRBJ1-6,CASSLRGGQYNSPLHF,TGTGCCAGCAGCTTAAGGGGGGGACAGTATAATTCACCCCTCCACTTT
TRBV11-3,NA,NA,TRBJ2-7,CASSFIDSYEQYF,TGTGCCAGCAGCTTTATAGACTCCTACGAGCAGTACTTC
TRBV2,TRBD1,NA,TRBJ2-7,CASFPGTDTYEQYF,TGTGCCAGCTTCCCCGGGACAGACACCTACGAGCAGTACTTC
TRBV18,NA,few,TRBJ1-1,CASSKGNTEAFF,TGTGCCAGCTCGAAGGGGAACACTGAAGCTTTCTTT
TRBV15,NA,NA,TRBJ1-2,CATTRDLLSYGYTF,TGTGCCACCACACGGGACTTACTATCCTATGGCTACACCTTC
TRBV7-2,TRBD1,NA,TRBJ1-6,CASSFPKTGVSPLHF,TGTGCCAGCAGCTTCCCCAAGACAGGGGTTTCACCCCTCCACTTT
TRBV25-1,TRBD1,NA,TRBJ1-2,CASSESGTGYGYTF,TGTGCCAGCAGTGAATCGGGGACAGGGTATGGCTACACCTTC
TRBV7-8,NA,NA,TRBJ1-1,CASSFRDVNTEAFF,TGTGCCAGCAGCTTCAGGGACGTGAACACTGAAGCTTTCTTT
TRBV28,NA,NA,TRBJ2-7,CASSYPPRGGGYEQYF,TGTGCCAGCAGTTACCCCCCGAGGGGTGGGGGCTACGAGCAGTACTTC
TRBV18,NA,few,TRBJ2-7,CASSPPSQGGEQYF,TGTGCCAGCTCACCACCGTCCCAGGGCGGCGAGCAGTACTTC
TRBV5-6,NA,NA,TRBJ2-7,CASSLEGGYEQYF,TGTGCCAGCAGCTTGGAAGGGGGCTACGAGCAGTACTTC
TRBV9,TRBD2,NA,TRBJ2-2,CASSVGLAGDTGELFF,TGTGCCAGCAGCGTAGGACTAGCGGGAGACACCGGGGAGCTGTTTTTT
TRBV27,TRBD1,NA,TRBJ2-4,CASSGGQGLNIQYF,TGTGCCAGCAGTGGGGGACAGGGCCTAAACATTCAGTACTTC
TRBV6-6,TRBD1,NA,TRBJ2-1,CASKTRQGREQFF,TGTGCCAGCAAAACTAGACAGGGGAGAGAGCAGTTCTTC
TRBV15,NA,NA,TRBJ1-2,CATSRDGWDINYGYTF,TGTGCCACCAGCAGAGATGGGTGGGACATAAACTATGGCTACACCTTC
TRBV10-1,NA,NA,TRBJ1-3,CASSETDSSGNTIYF,TGCGCCAGCAGTGAGACGGACAGCTCTGGAAACACCATATATTTT
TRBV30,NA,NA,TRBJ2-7,CAWKSLYGQDSYEQYF,TGTGCCTGGAAATCCCTCTATGGGCAGGACTCCTACGAGCAGTACTTC
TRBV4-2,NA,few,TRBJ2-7,CASSQETDASYEQYF,TGTGCCAGCAGCCAAGAAACGGACGCCTCCTACGAGCAGTACTTC
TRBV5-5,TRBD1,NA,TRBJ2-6,CASSFSDRGEAGANVLTF,TGTGCCAGCAGCTTTTCGGACAGGGGAGAGGCTGGGGCCAACGTCCTGACTTTC
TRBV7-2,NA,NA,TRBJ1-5,CASSQGHSTQPQHF,TGTGCCAGCAGCCAGGGACATTCCACCCAGCCCCAGCATTTT
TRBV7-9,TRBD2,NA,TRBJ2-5,CASGAHQETQYF,TGTGCGAGCGGGGCACACCAAGAGACCCAGTACTTC
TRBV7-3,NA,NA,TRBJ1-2,CASSLTGDYGYTF,TGTGCCAGCAGCTTAACAGGGGACTATGGCTACACCTTC
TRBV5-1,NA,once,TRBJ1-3,CASSPRTPDGNTIYF,TGCGCCAGCAGCCCTAGGACGCCGGATGGAAACACCATATATTTT
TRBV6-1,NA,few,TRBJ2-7,CASSERVSYEQYF,TGTGCCAGCAGTGAACGGGTTTCCTACGAGCAGTACTTC
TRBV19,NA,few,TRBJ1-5,CASSLRPPEGQPQHF,TGTGCCAGTAGTCTGCGACCCCCGGAGGGCCAGCCCCAGCATTTT